The clone carrying this T cell receptor beta chain was seen just once. Antigen: not known. V shed 2 bases and J 5 bases; nucleotides not matched to a gene: 10. Looked up from germline, CDR1 is GTSNPN and CDR2 is SVGIG (reference sequence). CDR3 size: 16 residues. Here immunoSEQ multiplex PCR was the method, and the copy in TCRdb shows in-frame clones only, minus some. The sample shows about 64,000 clones, 87% of them seen only once. Autoimmune disease history or systemic immunosuppression excluded patients. The record originates from a study of OX40 agonist ivuxolimab in advanced cancers. Study outcomes and limitations: Certain nonresponding patients likewise had low normalized T-cell clonal expansion. CD4+ and CD8+ T cells in blood underwent clonal expansion by week 6 at 0.1 to 3.0 mg/kg.

The receptor's source is an adult with an advanced solid tumor such as melanoma, head and neck, liver or kidney cancer. The genes are TRBV30 and TRBJ2-2; the match to TRBD2 covers 8 bases. The source was CD4+ or CD8+ T cells sorted from blood, collected in a trial of the OX40 agonist ivuxolimab. The CDR3 is CAWSTREVSWTGELFF. In DNA form, the CDR3 reads TGTGCCTGGAGTACGCGGGAGGTGTCTTGGACCGGGGAGCTGTTTTTT. Filled out from reference TRBV30 and TRBJ2-2, the complete variable domain reads SQTIHQWPATLVQPVGSPLSLECTVEGTSNPNLYWYRQAAGRGLQLLFYSVGIGQISSEVPQNLSASRPQDRQFILSSKKLLLSDSGFYLCAWSTREVSWTGELFFGEGSRLTVL.